This TCR beta chain comes out of a study of T cell repertoires in cytomegalovirus infection. Study overall: HLA-B-restricted CMV epitopes that are well studied were used alongside recently identified HLA-C-restricted ones. CMV infection together with matching HLA type was indicated by public TCR beta signatures.

Many counts were recorded for this clonotype. Antigen specificity is unknown. TCRdb re-called the reads through MiXCR, storing one row per CDR3 protein. The table records a few hundred thousand distinct CDR3 sequences, approximately 22% of them present only once. Study-level points and caveats: Public TCR beta family frequency separated CMV-and-HLA carriers, including in an independent cohort. In two of eight donors, the top clonotype was HLA-C-restricted CMV-specific.

The germline V and J ends were trimmed by 2 bases and 7 bases, with 12 bases remaining between them. CDR3 length: 14 amino acids. The V gene's germline CDR1 is MDHEN and CDR2 SYDVKM. This TCR was recovered from a human donor in good health (CMV status not recorded). Some clones in this sample may be carry-over from other donors' samples. The input for sequencing was cultured PBMCs, taken from culture after CMV antigen stimulation. The V gene is TRBV28, the J gene TRBJ1-5, with D unclear. This chain's CDR3 is CASSLGGRFQPQHF. In DNA form, the CDR3 reads TGTGCCAGCAGTTTAGGAGGGAGGTTCCAGCCCCAGCATTTT.